One and the same sample provided the 20 T cell receptor beta chains below, sequenced in a study of Tregs in tolerant kidney transplant recipients. Data came from immunoSEQ multiplex PCR; TCRdb stores just in-frame clones and leaves some out. The data contain 90,000 to 120,000 clones, 90% of them singletons. The sequences come from CD4+ T cells from blood, collected before the transplant. These receptors originate from a human donor who received a combined kidney and bone marrow transplant.

The chain has TRBV30 and TRBJ1-1; tentatively, D is TRBD1 (6 bases). The CDR3 covers 13 residues. Per the germline V gene, CDR1 is GTSNPN and CDR2 is SVGIG (reference sequence). Trimming pared 2 bases from V and 1 base from J, leaving 8 bases between. CDR3 nucleotides: TGTGCCTGGAGTACAGGGCGGAACACTGAAGCTTTCTTT. Translating gives CAWSTGRNTEAFF.

This chain joins TRBV5-4 and TRBJ2-3; D possibly corresponds to TRBD2 (6 bases). Germline V CDR1 and CDR2: SGHNT, YYREEE (reference sequence). The CDR3 runs to 15 residues. V lost 1 base and J 5 bases, leaving 14 bases between the germline ends. The CDR3 sequence is CASSLFGGIGDTQYF. The CDR3 bases are TGTGCCAGCAGCTTGTTCGGCGGGATAGGAGATACGCAGTATTTT. Using reference TRBV5-4 and TRBJ2-3 for the parts outside the CDR3, the full variable domain is ETGVTQSPTHLIKTRGQQVTLRCSSQSGHNTVSWYQQALGQGPQFIFQYYREEENGRGNFPPRFSGLQFPNYSSELNVNALELDDSALYLCASSLFGGIGDTQYFGPGTRLTVL.

The V and J genes are TRBV5-4 and TRBJ2-4; 8 bases map to TRBD1. This CDR3 is built from 13 residues. Germline CDR1 is SGHNT and CDR2 is YYREEE (reference sequence). The trim removed 4 bases at V and 13 bases at J, leaving 10 bases unmatched. The CDR3 is CASSRDRILHQYF. The CDR3 coding sequence is TGTGCCAGCAGCAGGGACAGGATACTACACCAGTACTTC.

This rearrangement joins TRBV28 to TRBJ1-2; D might be TRBD1 (6 bases). Germline V gene data show CDR1 as MDHEN and CDR2 as SYDVKM. V lost 5 bases, J lost 8 bases, and 21 bases lay in between. CDR3 length equals 15 residues. The CDR3 bases are TGTGCCAGCAGTCCCCCGTCAGGGGCCCTGAAGGGCTACACCTTC. This codes for CASSPPSGALKGYTF.

The V call is TRBV23-1, the J call TRBJ2-5; tentatively, D is TRBD1 (5 bases). TRBV23-1 is an ORF; its function is uncertain. The CDR3 contains 14 residues. Trimming cost V 2 bases and J 1 base, with 8 bases left between them. CDR3 region: CASSQHRPQETQYF. CDR3 coding DNA: TGCGCCAGCAGTCAACACAGGCCCCAAGAGACCCAGTACTTC.

The V gene is TRBV7-7, the J gene TRBJ2-3; 7 nucleotides match TRBD2. CDR1 is SSHAT, CDR2 FNYEAQ, per germline (reference sequence). This CDR3 has 14 residues. The junction had 5 bases not matched to a gene; V was cut back by 5 bases and J by 3 bases. CDR3 amino acids: CASSLGGVTDTQYF. Written as DNA, the CDR3 is TGTGCCAGCAGCCTTGGGGGGGTGACAGATACGCAGTATTTT.

This clone was recorded only once. The V and J genes are TRBV19 and TRBJ1-4, with D possibly TRBD1 on 6 matching bases. CDR3 length equals 14 residues. Trimming took off 5 bases at V and 8 bases at J, with 15 bases between the two ends. CDR1 and CDR2 from the germline V gene are LNHDA and SQIVND (reference sequence). CDR3 sequence: CASSPRTVSEKLFF. CDR3 sequence (DNA): TGTGCCAGTAGTCCTAGGACAGTTAGCGAAAAACTGTTTTTT.

The rearrangement uses TRBV28 and TRBJ1-4, with TRBD1 as a possible D gene (5 bases). The CDR3 spans 16 residues. V was cut by 5 bases and J by 8 bases, with 21 bases left in between. CDR1 is MDHEN, CDR2 SYDVKM, per germline. The CDR3 bases are TGTGCCAGCAGTCCTCCTGGGGGGGGACGGAGCGAAAAACTGTTTTTT. Translation: CASSPPGGGRSEKLFF.

The CDR3 nucleotides read TGTGCCAGCAGCGCGCAACCTGTGGGAGAGAGCACCGGGGAGCTGTTTTTT. Its protein is CASSAQPVGESTGELFF. The rearrangement uses TRBV9 and TRBJ2-2; a weak D match, TRBD2 (5 bases). This CDR3 is built from 17 residues. V was pared by 3 bases and J by 4 bases, with 19 bases between. Germline V gene data show CDR1 as SGDLS and CDR2 as YYNGEE.

The chain joins TRBV18 to TRBJ2-7; TRBD1 is a possible D gene (6 bases). Germline assignment: CDR1 KGHSH and CDR2 LQKENI. V lost 4 bases and J lost 2, with 12 bases in between. The CDR3 has 14 residues. The CDR3 spells CASSRGTPAYEQYF. CDR3 bases: TGTGCCAGCTCACGAGGGACACCCGCCTACGAGCAGTACTTC.

This chain joins TRBV5-4 and TRBJ2-5, with 7 bases that match TRBD2. This CDR3 region has 14 residues. The germline gives CDR1 SGHNT, CDR2 YYREEE (reference sequence). J gave up 6 bases and V 0 bases, and 5 bases lay outside the gene matches. In DNA form, the CDR3 reads TGTGCCAGCAGCTTGGCGGGGGGAGCAAAGACCCAGTACTTC. It encodes CASSLAGGAKTQYF.

This clone is a singleton in its sample. The V call is TRBV19, the J call TRBJ1-4; TRBD1 matches at 7 bases. CDR1 and CDR2 (germline): LNHDA, SQIVND (reference sequence). This CDR3 is built from 22 residues. The V gene end was trimmed by 3 bases and the J gene end by 8 bases; junction bases not matched to a gene: 30. In DNA form, the CDR3 reads TGTGCCAGTAGTATTCCGAGGGTGTGGCAGGGGGAACGGGATTCCGAGAGGGAAAAACTGTTTTTT. It yields the protein CASSIPRVWQGERDSEREKLFF. Supplemented by reference TRBV19 and TRBJ1-4, the full variable domain reads DGGITQSPKYLFRKEGQNVTLSCEQNLNHDAMYWYRQDPGQGLRLIYYSQIVNDFQKGDIAEGYSVSREKKESFPLTVTSAQKNPTAFYLCASSIPRVWQGERDSEREKLFFGSGTQLSVL.

This chain links TRBV5-1 with TRBJ2-1, with TRBD2 as a possible D gene (6 bases). Trimming took off 1 base at V and 7 bases at J, with 15 bases between the two ends. The CDR3 spans 15 residues. Looked up from germline, CDR1 is SGHRS and CDR2 is YFSETQ. CDR3 DNA: TGCGCCAGCAGCTTGTTGCTAGCGAGGAGGAATGAGCAGTTCTTC. It translates to CASSLLLARRNEQFF.

The DNA for the CDR3 is TGTGCCAGCAGCGTCCCCCAGACAGCCCGTCATGAAGCTTTCTTT. Its protein is CASSVPQTARHEAFF. V and J are TRBV21-1 and TRBJ1-1; TRBD1 is the table's D call, not checked against the DNA. TRBV21-1 is described as a pseudogene. The length of the CDR3 is 15 residues.

The chain is built from TRBV15 and TRBJ1-2, with 11 nucleotides matching TRBD1. The length of the CDR3 is 14 residues. Germline V gene data show CDR1 as LNHNV and CDR2 as YYDKDF (reference sequence). J lost 7 bases, V lost 6 bases, and 7 bases had no gene match. CDR3 protein: CATSPGQGALGYTF. CDR3 in DNA: TGTGCCACCAGTCCTGGACAGGGGGCGCTTGGCTACACCTTC.

The chain couples TRBV10-3 to TRBJ1-2; 10 positions match TRBD1. The V segment lost 0 bases and the J segment 3 bases; nucleotides outside the gene matches: 7. Per the germline V gene, CDR1 is ENHRY and CDR2 is SYGVKD. CDR3 size: 17 residues. The CDR3 DNA follows: TGTGCCATCAGTGAGTCGGTGACAGGGGGCGCGTACTATGGCTACACCTTC. It is translated as CAISESVTGGAYYGYTF.

The chain combines TRBV19 with TRBJ2-5, with 12 bases fitting TRBD2. Per germline, CDR1 LNHDA and CDR2 SQIVND (reference sequence). V was clipped by 5 bases and J by 5 bases; unmatched bases: 6. There are 15 residues in the CDR3. In DNA, the CDR3 is TGTGCCAGTAGTCTCCGACTAGCGGGAGTGGAGACCCAGTACTTC. Its translation: CASSLRLAGVETQYF.

This clone was seen only once. The V and J genes are TRBV5-1 and TRBJ2-1; 11 bases align to TRBD2. Germline lookup yields CDR1 SGHRS and CDR2 YFSETQ. The CDR3 is 16 residues long. The trim removed 0 bases at V and 5 bases at J, leaving 4 bases unmatched. CDR3 amino acids: CASSLVPTSGNNEQFF. The CDR3 bases are TGCGCCAGCAGCTTGGTTCCGACTAGCGGGAACAATGAGCAGTTCTTC.

This sequence joins TRBV2 and TRBJ2-5; no firm D call. This CDR3 has 13 amino acids. Trimming stripped 3 bases from V and 5 bases from J, with 10 bases between. Germline V gene data show CDR1 as SNHLY and CDR2 as FYNNEI. CDR3 coding DNA: TGTGCCAGCAGTGACAGGATTCCCGAGACCCAGTACTTC. It encodes CASSDRIPETQYF. Filled out from reference TRBV2 and TRBJ2-5, the complete variable domain reads EPEVTQTPSHQVTQMGQEVILRCVPISNHLYFYWYRQILGQKVEFLVSFYNNEISEKSEIFDDQFSVERPDGSNFTLKIRSTKLEDSAMYFCASSDRIPETQYFGPGTRLLVL.

The chain recombines TRBV5-1 with TRBJ2-7, with a possible D match to TRBD1 (6 bases). The CDR3 contains 14 residues. V gave up 0 bases and J gave up 6 bases, with 13 bases separating them. Germline assignment: CDR1 SGHRS and CDR2 YFSETQ. CDR3: CASSLETPTGEQYF. The CDR3 region has the DNA TGCGCCAGCAGCTTGGAAACCCCGACAGGCGAGCAGTACTTC. Based on the CDR3 plus reference TRBV5-1 and TRBJ2-7, the full variable domain is KAGVTQTPRYLIKTRGQQVTLSCSPISGHRSVSWYQQTPGQGLQFLFEYFSETQRNKGNFPGRFSGRQFSNSRSEMNVSTLELGDSALYLCASSLETPTGEQYFGPGTRLTVT.